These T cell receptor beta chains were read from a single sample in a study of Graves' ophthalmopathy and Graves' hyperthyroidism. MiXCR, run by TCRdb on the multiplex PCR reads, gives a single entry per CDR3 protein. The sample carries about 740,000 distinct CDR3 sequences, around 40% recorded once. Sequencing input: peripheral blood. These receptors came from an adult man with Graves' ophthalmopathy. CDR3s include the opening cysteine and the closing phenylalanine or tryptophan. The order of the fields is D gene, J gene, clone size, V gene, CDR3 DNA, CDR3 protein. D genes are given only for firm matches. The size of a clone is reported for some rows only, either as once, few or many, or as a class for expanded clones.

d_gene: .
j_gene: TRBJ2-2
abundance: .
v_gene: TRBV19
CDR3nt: TGTGCCAGTAGCAGCCTATCTAGCGTTGACACCGGGGAGCTGTTTTTT
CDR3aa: CASSSLSSVDTGELFF

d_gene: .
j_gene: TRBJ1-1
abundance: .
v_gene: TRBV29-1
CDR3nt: TGCAGCGTTGCTCAGGGAAGGGATGAAGCTTTCTTT
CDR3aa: CSVAQGRDEAFF

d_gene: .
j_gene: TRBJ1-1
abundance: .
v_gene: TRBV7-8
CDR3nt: TGTGCCAGCAGCTCACAGAGATTCATGAACACTGAAGCTTTCTTT
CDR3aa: CASSSQRFMNTEAFF

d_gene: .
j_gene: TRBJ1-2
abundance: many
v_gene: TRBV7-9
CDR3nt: TGTGCCAGCAGACTGACAGTCGACCGCGCTTATGGCTACACCTTC
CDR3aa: CASRLTVDRAYGYTF

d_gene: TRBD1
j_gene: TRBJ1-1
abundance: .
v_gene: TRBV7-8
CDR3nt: TGTGCCAGCAGTGACCAGGGGGCGAACACTAAAGCTTTCTTT
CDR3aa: CASSDQGANTKAFF

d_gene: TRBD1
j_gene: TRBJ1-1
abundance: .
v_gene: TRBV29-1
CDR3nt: TGCAGCAGTCACACAGGGGGCATAGCTGAAGCTTTCTTT
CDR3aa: CSSHTGGIAEAFF

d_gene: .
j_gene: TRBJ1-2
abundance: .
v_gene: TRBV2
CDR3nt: TGTGCCAGCAGCCAAGAGCAGGGAAAGAGCTATGGCTACACCTTC
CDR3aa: CASSQEQGKSYGYTF

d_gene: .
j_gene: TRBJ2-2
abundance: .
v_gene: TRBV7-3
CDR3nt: TGTGCCAGCAGCTGGACGGTTAACACCGGGGAGCTGCTTTTT
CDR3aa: CASSWTVNTGELLF

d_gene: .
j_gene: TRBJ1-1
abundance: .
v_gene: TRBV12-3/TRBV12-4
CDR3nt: TGTGCCAGCAGTCAAAAGTCGGATACTGAAGTTTTCTTT
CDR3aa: CASSQKSDTEVFF

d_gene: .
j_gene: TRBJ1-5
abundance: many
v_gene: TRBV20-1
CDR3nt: TGCAGTGCTAGAGGAGACAGAGGCAATCAGCCCCAGCATTTT
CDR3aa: CSARGDRGNQPQHF

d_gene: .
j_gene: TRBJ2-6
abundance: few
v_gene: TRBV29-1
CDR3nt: TGCAGCGTTGTACAGGGCTCTGGGGCCAACGTCCTGACTTTC
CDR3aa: CSVVQGSGANVLTF

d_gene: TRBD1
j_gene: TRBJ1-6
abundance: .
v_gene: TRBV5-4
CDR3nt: TGCGCCAGCAGCCAAGTGCCACAGGGGAATTCACCCCTCCACTTT
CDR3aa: CASSQVPQGNSPLHF

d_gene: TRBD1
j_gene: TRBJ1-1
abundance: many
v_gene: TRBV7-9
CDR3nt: TGTGCCAGCAGCCAAGACAGGGTCACTGAAGCTTTCTTT
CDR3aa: CASSQDRVTEAFF

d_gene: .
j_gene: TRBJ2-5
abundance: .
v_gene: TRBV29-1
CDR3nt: TGCAGCGTCGAGGAGGCCGGGGCAGGGGTAGAGACCCAGTACTTC
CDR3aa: CSVEEAGAGVETQYF